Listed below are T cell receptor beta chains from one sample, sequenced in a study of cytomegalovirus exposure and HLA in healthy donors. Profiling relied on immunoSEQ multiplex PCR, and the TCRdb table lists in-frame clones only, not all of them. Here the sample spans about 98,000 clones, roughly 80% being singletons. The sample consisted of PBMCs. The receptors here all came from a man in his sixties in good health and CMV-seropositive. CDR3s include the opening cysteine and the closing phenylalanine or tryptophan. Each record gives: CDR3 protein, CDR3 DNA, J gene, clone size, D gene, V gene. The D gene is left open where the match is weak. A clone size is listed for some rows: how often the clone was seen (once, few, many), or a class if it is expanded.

CDR3 protein: CASSQDIGLAKTGELFF; CDR3 DNA: TGCGCCAGCAGCCAAGATATCGGACTAGCGAAGACCGGGGAGCTGTTTTTT; J gene: TRBJ2-2; clone size: -; D gene: TRBD2; V gene: TRBV4-3
CDR3 protein: CASRRTGLAEQETQYF; CDR3 DNA: TGTGCCAGCAGGAGAACAGGACTAGCGGAACAAGAGACCCAGTACTTC; J gene: TRBJ2-5; clone size: -; D gene: TRBD2; V gene: TRBV7-3
CDR3 protein: CASSSRTSGGNYNEQFF; CDR3 DNA: TGTGCCAGCAGTTCGCGGACTAGCGGGGGGAATTACAATGAGCAGTTCTTC; J gene: TRBJ2-1; clone size: -; D gene: TRBD2; V gene: TRBV27
CDR3 protein: CSAGQGRNQPQHF; CDR3 DNA: TGCAGCGCCGGACAGGGGAGGAATCAGCCCCAGCATTTT; J gene: TRBJ1-5; clone size: -; D gene: TRBD1; V gene: TRBV29-1
CDR3 protein: CASGPDRAWTGELFF; CDR3 DNA: TGTGCTAGTGGACCCGACAGGGCGTGGACCGGGGAGCTGTTTTTT; J gene: TRBJ2-2; clone size: -; D gene: TRBD1; V gene: TRBV12-5
CDR3 protein: CASSEGRWRDF; CDR3 DNA: TGTGCCAGCAGTGAAGGGAGGTGGAGGGATTTT; J gene: TRBJ1-5; clone size: -; D gene: -; V gene: TRBV6-1
CDR3 protein: CSVEDWTGAGGYTF; CDR3 DNA: TGCAGCGTTGAAGACTGGACAGGGGCGGGCGGCTACACCTTC; J gene: TRBJ1-2; clone size: -; D gene: TRBD1; V gene: TRBV29-1
CDR3 protein: CASRTRTINTGELFF; CDR3 DNA: TGTGCCAGTAGGACCCGGACTATTAACACCGGGGAGCTGTTTTTT; J gene: TRBJ2-2; clone size: -; D gene: -; V gene: TRBV19
CDR3 protein: CASSFGGDSGHGYTF; CDR3 DNA: TGCGCCAGCAGCTTTGGGGGCGATTCGGGCCATGGCTACACCTTC; J gene: TRBJ1-2; clone size: -; D gene: -; V gene: TRBV5-1
CDR3 protein: CASSPGKGALYEQYF; CDR3 DNA: TGTGCCAGCAGCCCTGGGAAGGGGGCGTTATACGAGCAGTACTTC; J gene: TRBJ2-7; clone size: -; D gene: TRBD1; V gene: TRBV5-5
CDR3 protein: CASSFSSSYEQYF; CDR3 DNA: TGTGCCAGCAGTTTTAGCAGCTCCTACGAGCAGTACTTC; J gene: TRBJ2-7; clone size: few; D gene: -; V gene: TRBV27
CDR3 protein: CASSKTSGTGRETQYF; CDR3 DNA: TGTGCCAGCAGCAAAACCTCCGGGACAGGGAGAGAGACCCAGTACTTC; J gene: TRBJ2-5; clone size: -; D gene: TRBD1; V gene: TRBV9
CDR3 protein: CASRARQGLQEQYF; CDR3 DNA: TGTGCCAGCAGGGCAAGACAGGGGTTACAAGAGCAGTACTTC; J gene: TRBJ2-7; clone size: few; D gene: TRBD1; V gene: TRBV6-1
CDR3 protein: CASSLRTGQNEKLFF; CDR3 DNA: TGTGCCAGCAGCTTGAGGACAGGGCAGAATGAAAAACTGTTTTTT; J gene: TRBJ1-4; clone size: -; D gene: TRBD1; V gene: TRBV7-6
CDR3 protein: CATSRGPGETNEKLFF; CDR3 DNA: TGTGCCACCAGCAGAGGTCCAGGGGAGACTAATGAAAAACTGTTTTTT; J gene: TRBJ1-4; clone size: once; D gene: -; V gene: TRBV15
CDR3 protein: CASSDNRGGGQPQHF; CDR3 DNA: TGTGCCAGCAGTGATAACAGGGGTGGCGGTCAGCCCCAGCATTTT; J gene: TRBJ1-5; clone size: -; D gene: TRBD1; V gene: TRBV25-1
CDR3 protein: CASSLMVEGDEQYF; CDR3 DNA: TGTGCCAGCAGTTTAATGGTCGAAGGAGACGAGCAGTACTTC; J gene: TRBJ2-7; clone size: once; D gene: -; V gene: TRBV28
CDR3 protein: CAGTAQMNTEAFF; CDR3 DNA: TGTGCCGGGACAGCCCAGATGAACACTGAAGCTTTCTTT; J gene: TRBJ1-1; clone size: -; D gene: TRBD1; V gene: TRBV28
CDR3 protein: CASSLGGRDSYEQYF; CDR3 DNA: TGCGCCAGCAGCTTGGGGGGCAGGGATTCCTACGAGCAGTACTTC; J gene: TRBJ2-7; clone size: -; D gene: -; V gene: TRBV5-1
CDR3 protein: CASSSSSYEQYF; CDR3 DNA: TGTGCCAGCAGCTCCAGCTCCTACGAGCAGTACTTC; J gene: TRBJ2-7; clone size: -; D gene: -; V gene: TRBV11-1
CDR3 protein: CASGLAGGGTGELFF; CDR3 DNA: TGTGCCAGCGGACTAGCGGGGGGTGGCACCGGGGAGCTGTTTTTT; J gene: TRBJ2-2; clone size: -; D gene: TRBD2; V gene: TRBV9
CDR3 protein: CASSLVGNVYGYTF; CDR3 DNA: TGTGCCAGCAGCTTGGTCGGGAATGTCTATGGCTACACCTTC; J gene: TRBJ1-2; clone size: once; D gene: -; V gene: TRBV5-4
CDR3 protein: CSVEDPRQRGLHGYTF; CDR3 DNA: TGCAGCGTTGAAGATCCGAGGCAGCGCGGACTTCATGGCTACACCTTC; J gene: TRBJ1-2; clone size: -; D gene: -; V gene: TRBV29-1
CDR3 protein: CASSHNQPQHF; CDR3 DNA: TGTGCCAGCAGCCACAATCAGCCCCAGCATTTT; J gene: TRBJ1-5; clone size: few; D gene: -; V gene: TRBV28
CDR3 protein: CSVFGLSTDTQYF; CDR3 DNA: TGCAGCGTTTTTGGGCTTAGCACAGATACGCAGTATTTT; J gene: TRBJ2-3; clone size: -; D gene: -; V gene: TRBV29-1
CDR3 protein: CASSLIAQGIQYF; CDR3 DNA: TGTGCCAGCAGCTTAATTGCACAGGGGATCCAGTACTTC; J gene: TRBJ2-7; clone size: -; D gene: TRBD1; V gene: TRBV7-2
CDR3 protein: CASSEDPSANEKLFF; CDR3 DNA: TGTGCCAGCAGTGAAGACCCCAGCGCCAATGAAAAACTGTTTTTT; J gene: TRBJ1-4; clone size: -; D gene: -; V gene: TRBV6-1